This T cell receptor beta chain is drawn from a study of response to subunit inactivated influenza vaccine. CDR1 MNHEY and CDR2 SVGEGT come from the germline V gene. The CDR3 runs to 17 residues. Notes on the study in general: Few new T cells, the authors suggested, are recruited by each seasonal influenza vaccination.

On this clonotype: Its target is unknown. The junction departs from the called germline gene at one end, perhaps through a read error.

TCRdb passed the RT-PCR reads through MiXCR, listing each CDR3 protein once. The top ten clones hold around 9.9% of a sample with around 180,000 distinct CDR3 sequences, about a tenth of them seen once. The receptor's source is a man aged 45-65 years who received an inactivated influenza vaccine. The genes are TRBV6-2 or TRBV6-3 and TRBJ2-5; 15 nucleotides align to TRBD2. The sequencing here drew on non-naive T cells sorted from PBMCs, taken on the day of vaccination. This CDR3 is CASSYHGTSGGKETQYF. DNA of the CDR3: TGTGCCAGCAGTTATCACGGGACTAGCGGGGGGAAAGAGACGCAGTACTTC.